A selection of T cell receptor beta chains follows, all from one sample in a study of shared clonotypes between healthy human individuals. The data were produced by immunoSEQ multiplex PCR, yet TCRdb's version contains in-frame clones alone and is incomplete. The sample holds 1.5 million to 2.5 million clones, about 95% seen once. Input material: naive CD8+ T cells sorted from blood. The origin of the receptors is a man aged 18 to 35 in good health. Both conserved end residues are part of each CDR3. D genes are given only for firm matches. Not every row has a clone size; where given, it reads once, few, many or a size class.

V gene: TRBV2; clone size: -; J gene: TRBJ2-3; D gene: -; CDR3 DNA: TGTGCCAGCAGCAATACAGGGAGTACAGATACGCAGTATTTT; CDR3 protein: CASSNTGSTDTQYF
V gene: TRBV6-5; clone size: -; J gene: TRBJ2-1; D gene: TRBD2; CDR3 DNA: TGTGCCAGCAGTTACTCGCGGGAGGGCTGGGATGAGCAGTTCTTC; CDR3 protein: CASSYSREGWDEQFF
V gene: TRBV5-1; clone size: -; J gene: TRBJ2-3; D gene: -; CDR3 DNA: TGCGCCAGCAGCATAGGGGCAGGGGGGCCCACAGATACGCAGTATTTT; CDR3 protein: CASSIGAGGPTDTQYF
V gene: TRBV11-1; clone size: -; J gene: TRBJ2-1; D gene: TRBD1; CDR3 DNA: TGTGCCAGCAGCTCGGGACAGGGAGTGGACAATGAGCAGTTCTTC; CDR3 protein: CASSSGQGVDNEQFF
V gene: TRBV9; clone size: -; J gene: TRBJ1-2; D gene: -; CDR3 DNA: TGTGCCAGCAGCCCCCGACGGGCCCAAACCAACTATGGCTACACCTTC; CDR3 protein: CASSPRRAQTNYGYTF
V gene: TRBV7-9; clone size: -; J gene: TRBJ1-1; D gene: -; CDR3 DNA: TGTGCCAGCAGCTTAGTGCGGGGGGAGAACACTGAAGCTTTCTTT; CDR3 protein: CASSLVRGENTEAFF
V gene: TRBV30; clone size: once; J gene: TRBJ2-3; D gene: TRBD2; CDR3 DNA: TGTGCCTGGAGTATGGCTAGCGGGGGCGTAATACGCACAGATACGCAGTATTTT; CDR3 protein: CAWSMASGGVIRTDTQYF
V gene: TRBV4-1; clone size: -; J gene: TRBJ2-7; D gene: -; CDR3 DNA: TGCGCCAGCAGCCACACAGGGACGAGCTCCTACGAGCAGTACTTC; CDR3 protein: CASSHTGTSSYEQYF
V gene: TRBV28; clone size: -; J gene: TRBJ1-4; D gene: -; CDR3 DNA: TGTGCCAGCAGTTTATGGCGGGTAACTGAGGAAAAACTGTTTTTT; CDR3 protein: CASSLWRVTEEKLFF
V gene: TRBV30; clone size: -; J gene: TRBJ2-6; D gene: -; CDR3 DNA: TGTGCCTGGAGTCCCGGGACCCATCGAGGACCCTCTGGGGCCAACGTCCTGACTTTC; CDR3 protein: CAWSPGTHRGPSGANVLTF
V gene: TRBV6-1; clone size: -; J gene: TRBJ1-6; D gene: -; CDR3 DNA: TGTGCCAGCAGTGAGCCCTATGCTAATTCACCCCTCCACTTT; CDR3 protein: CASSEPYANSPLHF
V gene: TRBV11-2; clone size: -; J gene: TRBJ1-4; D gene: TRBD1; CDR3 DNA: TGTGCCAGCAGCTTAGGAAGGGGGACAGTAAGCGATGAAAAACTGTTTTTT; CDR3 protein: CASSLGRGTVSDEKLFF
V gene: TRBV4-3; clone size: -; J gene: TRBJ2-5; D gene: -; CDR3 DNA: TGCGCCAGCAGCCAAGATATCGGGGGAGAGACCCAGTACTTC; CDR3 protein: CASSQDIGGETQYF
V gene: TRBV28; clone size: once; J gene: TRBJ2-7; D gene: -; CDR3 DNA: TGTGCCAGCAGTTTTCCGGGGGGCGGACTGGAGCAGTACTTC; CDR3 protein: CASSFPGGGLEQYF
V gene: TRBV19; clone size: -; J gene: TRBJ1-5; D gene: TRBD1; CDR3 DNA: TGTGCCAGTAGGGGACAGGGAGGCCAGCCCCAGCATTTT; CDR3 protein: CASRGQGGQPQHF
V gene: TRBV11-2; clone size: -; J gene: TRBJ2-7; D gene: -; CDR3 DNA: TGTGCCAGCAGCTTGGGGGGCTCTAGCGGCTCCAGCTCCTACGAGCAGTACTTC; CDR3 protein: CASSLGGSSGSSSYEQYF
V gene: TRBV4-1; clone size: -; J gene: TRBJ1-5; D gene: -; CDR3 DNA: TGCGCCAGCAGCCAAGAGGGGGGTGGGCAGCCCCAGCATTTT; CDR3 protein: CASSQEGGGQPQHF
V gene: TRBV4-1; clone size: -; J gene: TRBJ2-5; D gene: TRBD1; CDR3 DNA: TGCGCCAGCAGCCCCATACTCGACAGGGGAGAAGAGACCCAGTACTTC; CDR3 protein: CASSPILDRGEETQYF
V gene: TRBV7-9; clone size: -; J gene: TRBJ2-1; D gene: TRBD2; CDR3 DNA: TGTGCCAGCAGCTTAGCGGAAAGAGGAGCGGGGGCACTATACAATGAGCAGTTCTTC; CDR3 protein: CASSLAERGAGALYNEQFF
V gene: TRBV9; clone size: -; J gene: TRBJ2-3; D gene: -; CDR3 DNA: TGTGCCAGCAGCATCGACGGCACTAGCACAGATACGCAGTATTTT; CDR3 protein: CASSIDGTSTDTQYF
V gene: TRBV9; clone size: -; J gene: TRBJ2-7; D gene: TRBD2; CDR3 DNA: TGTGCCAGCAGCGTAGGAGCGGGGGGAACTGACGAGCAGTACTTC; CDR3 protein: CASSVGAGGTDEQYF
V gene: TRBV6-1; clone size: -; J gene: TRBJ1-5; D gene: -; CDR3 DNA: TGTGCCAGCAGCCCCAGGTGGGGATCCAATCAGCCCCAGCATTTT; CDR3 protein: CASSPRWGSNQPQHF
V gene: TRBV28; clone size: -; J gene: TRBJ2-1; D gene: -; CDR3 DNA: TGTGCCAGCAGCCTAATTGAGTTTGATGAGCAGTTCTTC; CDR3 protein: CASSLIEFDEQFF
V gene: TRBV7-9; clone size: -; J gene: TRBJ2-7; D gene: -; CDR3 DNA: TGTGCCAGCAGCCCGAGGGCCGGGTACGAGCAGTACTTC; CDR3 protein: CASSPRAGYEQYF
V gene: TRBV28; clone size: -; J gene: TRBJ2-1; D gene: -; CDR3 DNA: TGTGCCAGCAGCTCCCCCACTAGTTTCAATGAGCAGTTCTTC; CDR3 protein: CASSSPTSFNEQFF
V gene: TRBV30; clone size: -; J gene: TRBJ2-7; D gene: TRBD2; CDR3 DNA: TGTGCCTGGAGTGTACTAGCGGCCGAGCAGTACTTC; CDR3 protein: CAWSVLAAEQYF
V gene: TRBV9; clone size: -; J gene: TRBJ1-1; D gene: -; CDR3 DNA: TGTGCCAGCAGCTTCACGACAGAAGGTGAAGCTTTCTTT; CDR3 protein: CASSFTTEGEAFF
V gene: TRBV15; clone size: once; J gene: TRBJ1-1; D gene: -; CDR3 DNA: TGTGCCACCAGCAGGGACACGGGCACTGAAGCTTTCTTT; CDR3 protein: CATSRDTGTEAFF
V gene: TRBV10-3; clone size: -; J gene: TRBJ2-1; D gene: -; CDR3 DNA: TGTGCCATCATAGGGGAAAATGGGGATGAGCAGTTCTTC; CDR3 protein: CAIIGENGDEQFF
V gene: TRBV5-5; clone size: -; J gene: TRBJ2-5; D gene: -; CDR3 DNA: TGTGCCAGCAGCTCGGAGGGGACGGAGGGGGAGACCCAGTACTTC; CDR3 protein: CASSSEGTEGETQYF
V gene: TRBV5-4; clone size: -; J gene: TRBJ2-7; D gene: -; CDR3 DNA: TGTGCCAGCAGCTTGAGAGAAGCCCAGGGGGAGCAGTACTTC; CDR3 protein: CASSLREAQGEQYF
V gene: TRBV7-9; clone size: -; J gene: TRBJ1-2; D gene: -; CDR3 DNA: TGTGCCAGCAGCTTACTCGGAGAGTCTAACTATGGCTACACCTTC; CDR3 protein: CASSLLGESNYGYTF
V gene: TRBV10-3; clone size: -; J gene: TRBJ2-6; D gene: TRBD1; CDR3 DNA: TGTGCCATCACTGACCCCCCCGGGACAGGACCCTCTGGGGCCAACGTCCTGACTTTC; CDR3 protein: CAITDPPGTGPSGANVLTF
V gene: TRBV4-1; clone size: -; J gene: TRBJ1-1; D gene: TRBD1; CDR3 DNA: TGCGCCAGCAGCCAGAGGGGACAGGGCCGAATGTACACTGAAGCTTTCTTT; CDR3 protein: CASSQRGQGRMYTEAFF
V gene: TRBV5-1; clone size: -; J gene: TRBJ2-1; D gene: -; CDR3 DNA: TGCGCCAGCAGTCCCGGGACAGGGTTTGCCGGGAGGGCCTACAATGAGCAGTTCTTC; CDR3 protein: CASSPGTGFAGRAYNEQFF
V gene: TRBV7-9; clone size: once; J gene: TRBJ2-3; D gene: TRBD2; CDR3 DNA: TGTGCCAGCAGCTTTAGCGGGGGGGCCGATACGCAGTATTTT; CDR3 protein: CASSFSGGADTQYF
V gene: TRBV11-1; clone size: once; J gene: TRBJ1-2; D gene: -; CDR3 DNA: TGTGCCAGCAGTGAGGCAGAAGCCTATGGCTACACCTTC; CDR3 protein: CASSEAEAYGYTF
V gene: TRBV9; clone size: -; J gene: TRBJ2-1; D gene: TRBD1; CDR3 DNA: TGTGCCAGCAGCGCCTGGGACAGTCAAGGTGAGCAGTTCTTC; CDR3 protein: CASSAWDSQGEQFF
V gene: TRBV5-1; clone size: -; J gene: TRBJ2-7; D gene: -; CDR3 DNA: TGCGCCAGCAGCTTCGGGTCTGGGTCCTACGAGCAGTACTTC; CDR3 protein: CASSFGSGSYEQYF
V gene: TRBV5-6; clone size: -; J gene: TRBJ1-1; D gene: TRBD1; CDR3 DNA: TGTGCCAGCAGCTCCACAGGGGCTGAAGCTTTCTTT; CDR3 protein: CASSSTGAEAFF